This T cell receptor beta chain emerged from a study of CD8 T cells in ankylosing spondylitis. Germline-derived CDR1 and CDR2 are SNHLY and FYNNEI. V shed 4 bases and J shed 6 bases, with 4 bases lying between them. The CDR3 totals 12 residues. In TCRdb, the 5' RACE reads were re-called with MiXCR into one record per CDR3 protein. The sample lists around 150,000 distinct CDR3 sequences; roughly 44% were seen once. This chain connects TRBV2 to TRBJ2-6; D is unclear. The sequenced sample consisted of synovial fluid, either unsorted or a sorted T cell fraction (not recorded which). This TCR derives from a male donor with ankylosing spondylitis. The CDR3 is CASSGEANVLTF. In nucleotides, the CDR3 is TGTGCCAGCAGTGGGGAGGCCAACGTCCTGACTTTC. The whole variable domain, remainder taken from reference TRBV2 and TRBJ2-6, is EPEVTQTPSHQVTQMGQEVILRCVPISNHLYFYWYRQILGQKVEFLVSFYNNEISEKSEIFDDQFSVERPDGSNFTLKIRSTKLEDSAMYFCASSGEANVLTFGAGSRLTVL.